This T cell receptor (beta chain) is drawn from a study of blood T cell repertoires in COVID-19. Across the whole study: Collection of acute and convalescent COVID-19 samples took place in the United States, Italy and Spain.

This clone showed up just once. How the authors handled the data: Scientists estimated how many nucleated cells there were by amplifying reference gene primers. Repertoires were generated with immunoSEQ multiplex PCR, while TCRdb's copy carries only in-frame clones and drops some. For V, J and clone size, that table is used; D and trimming come from the DNA. The sample gives more than 200,000 clones, roughly 88% of which show up once; around 25% is in the top ten. J lost 13 bases, V lost 4 bases, and 14 bases had no gene match. The germline gives CDR1 MDHEN, CDR2 SYDVKM. The CDR3 consists of 15 residues.

The TCR was taken from a man between 35 and 55 years old with acute or convalescent COVID-19. The chain recombines TRBV28 with TRBJ2-1; 9 bases agree with TRBD2. The sample consisted of peripheral blood. CDR3 DNA: TGTGCCAGCAGTTCCACTAATAGCGGGAGAGTAATACAGTTCTTC. This encodes CASSSTNSGRVIQFF.